This T cell receptor (beta chain) was retrieved from a study of T cell responses to AZD1222 COVID-19 vaccine. Generated by immunoSEQ multiplex PCR, the TCRdb table keeps only in-frame clones and is missing some. This table holds some 71,000 clones, roughly 84% found once. Notes on the study in general: After the peak T cell response, and only then, were repertoires sampled. A mostly white British donor set with more females was recruited, and clonal diversity was possibly underestimated.

The CDR3 spans 12 residues. The ends lost 7 bases at V and 4 bases at J; junction bases unmatched: 5. Germline V lookup: CDR1 GTSNPN, CDR2 SVGIG (reference sequence). A single count supports this clone. Its antigen is undetermined. This rearrangement joins TRBV30 to TRBJ2-7; 9 bases match TRBD2. This sequence was found in an adult in good health. The input for sequencing was peripheral blood, taken on day 0 of AZD1222 vaccination. CDR3 in amino acids: CALAGELYEQYF. In DNA form, the CDR3 reads TGTGCCTTAGCGGGGGAACTATACGAGCAGTACTTC. The whole variable domain, filled in from reference TRBV30 and TRBJ2-7, reads SQTIHQWPATLVQPVGSPLSLECTVEGTSNPNLYWYRQAAGRGLQLLFYSVGIGQISSEVPQNLSASRPQDRQFILSSKKLLLSDSGFYLCALAGELYEQYFGPGTRLTVT.